This is a list of T cell receptor beta chains from one sample in a study of Graves' ophthalmopathy and Graves' hyperthyroidism. Via MiXCR, TCRdb re-called the multiplex PCR reads, giving one row per CDR3 protein. The sample has over a million distinct CDR3 sequences; less than 45% are singletons. Material: peripheral blood or thyroid tissue (not recorded which). The receptors were gathered from an adult man with Graves' hyperthyroidism. Both conserved end residues are part of each CDR3. D genes are given only for firm matches. Clone size is stated in some rows and not others, as once, few, many or a class when expanded.

len: 12
d_gene: -
j_gene: TRBJ2-5
v_gene: TRBV12-3/TRBV12-4
abundance: many
CDR3nt: TGTGCCAGCAGTTTGAGTTCCGCGACCCAGTACTTC
CDR3aa: CASSLSSATQYF

len: 9
d_gene: -
j_gene: TRBJ1-1
v_gene: TRBV12-3/TRBV12-4
abundance: once
CDR3nt: TGTGCCAGCCGAGGGGCCGCTTTCTTT
CDR3aa: CASRGAAFF

len: 13
d_gene: -
j_gene: TRBJ2-5
v_gene: TRBV10-3
abundance: many
CDR3nt: TGTGCCATCGGGAAAAGGGGGCAAGAGACCCAGTACTTC
CDR3aa: CAIGKRGQETQYF

len: 11
d_gene: -
j_gene: TRBJ1-1
v_gene: TRBV24-1
abundance: many
CDR3nt: TGTGCCACCCGGTCCAACACTGAAGCTTTCTTT
CDR3aa: CATRSNTEAFF

len: 13
d_gene: -
j_gene: TRBJ2-7
v_gene: TRBV20-1
abundance: -
CDR3nt: TGCAGTTTAGTCGTAGGGACACTCGACGAGCAGTACTTC
CDR3aa: CSLVVGTLDEQYF

len: 13
d_gene: -
j_gene: TRBJ1-5
v_gene: TRBV6-5
abundance: many
CDR3nt: TGTGCCAGCAGTTATTCCAGAAATCAGCCCCAGCATTTT
CDR3aa: CASSYSRNQPQHF

len: 15
d_gene: -
j_gene: TRBJ1-6
v_gene: TRBV7-2
abundance: -
CDR3nt: TGTGCCAGCAGCTTCGGCAGATCCTATAATTCACCCCTCCACTTT
CDR3aa: CASSFGRSYNSPLHF

len: 11
d_gene: -
j_gene: TRBJ1-2
v_gene: TRBV29-1
abundance: many
CDR3nt: TGCAGCGTTGAGACAGACTATGGCTACACCTTC
CDR3aa: CSVETDYGYTF

len: 17
d_gene: TRBD2
j_gene: TRBJ2-7
v_gene: TRBV15
abundance: many
CDR3nt: TGTGCCACCAGCGACGGACTAGCGGGACTTTTGGTGAACGAGCAGTACTTC
CDR3aa: CATSDGLAGLLVNEQYF

len: 13
d_gene: -
j_gene: TRBJ1-1
v_gene: TRBV6-5
abundance: many
CDR3nt: TGTGCCAGCAGTTACTCGTTGGGGGCTGGGGCTTTCTTT
CDR3aa: CASSYSLGAGAFF

len: 15
d_gene: -
j_gene: TRBJ2-5
v_gene: TRBV20-1
abundance: -
CDR3nt: TGCAGTGGAGTGAGTGAGCCCGACAGCCAAGAGACCCAGTACTTC
CDR3aa: CSGVSEPDSQETQYF

len: 15
d_gene: -
j_gene: TRBJ1-3
v_gene: TRBV7-9
abundance: few
CDR3nt: TGTGCCAGCTTCGACACCTCCTGGAATGGAAACACCATATATTTT
CDR3aa: CASFDTSWNGNTIYF

len: 14
d_gene: -
j_gene: TRBJ1-1
v_gene: TRBV19
abundance: few
CDR3nt: TGTGCCAGTAACCAGGACCTCCTAGGCACTGAAGCTTTCTTT
CDR3aa: CASNQDLLGTEAFF

len: 14
d_gene: -
j_gene: TRBJ1-5
v_gene: TRBV20-1
abundance: once
CDR3nt: TGCAGTGCTAGTAAAGGCCCGAGCAATCAGCCCCAGCATTTT
CDR3aa: CSASKGPSNQPQHF

len: 17
d_gene: TRBD1
j_gene: TRBJ1-2
v_gene: TRBV4-3
abundance: few
CDR3nt: TGCGCCAGCAGCCAAGATTACCAGGGGGCGAGTCTCTATGGCTACACCTTC
CDR3aa: CASSQDYQGASLYGYTF

len: 13
d_gene: -
j_gene: TRBJ2-7
v_gene: TRBV20-1
abundance: -
CDR3nt: TGCAGTGCGGGTTTGACGGGAGACTACGAGCAGTACTTC
CDR3aa: CSAGLTGDYEQYF

len: 17
d_gene: -
j_gene: TRBJ1-1
v_gene: TRBV5-4
abundance: few
CDR3nt: TGTGCCAGCAGCTTGGCTAGGGGTGCGGTGATGAACACTGAAGCTTTCTTT
CDR3aa: CASSLARGAVMNTEAFF

len: 15
d_gene: TRBD1
j_gene: TRBJ1-1
v_gene: TRBV7-9
abundance: -
CDR3nt: TGTGCCAGCAGCCGACAGGGGGCGGGGGACACTGAAGCTTTCTTT
CDR3aa: CASSRQGAGDTEAFF

len: 12
d_gene: TRBD1
j_gene: TRBJ2-5
v_gene: TRBV2
abundance: -
CDR3nt: TGTGCCAGCATGGCGGACAGGGGGTCTCAGTACTTC
CDR3aa: CASMADRGSQYF

len: 13
d_gene: -
j_gene: TRBJ1-3
v_gene: TRBV3-1
abundance: -
CDR3nt: TGTGCCAGCAGCCAAGTAACGGGAAACACCATATATTTT
CDR3aa: CASSQVTGNTIYF

len: 14
d_gene: -
j_gene: TRBJ2-7
v_gene: TRBV29-1
abundance: many
CDR3nt: TGCAGCGTTGAGGGGGTTGCGGGGAGCTACGAGCAGTACTTC
CDR3aa: CSVEGVAGSYEQYF

len: 15
d_gene: -
j_gene: TRBJ2-7
v_gene: TRBV7-3
abundance: many
CDR3nt: TGTGCCAGCAGCTTATTGGCTAGCCCCTACTACGAGCAGTACTTC
CDR3aa: CASSLLASPYYEQYF

len: 15
d_gene: -
j_gene: TRBJ2-5
v_gene: TRBV7-3
abundance: many
CDR3nt: TGTGCCAGCAGCTTAACGGGCAGGGTGGAAGAGACCCAGTACTTC
CDR3aa: CASSLTGRVEETQYF

len: 14
d_gene: -
j_gene: TRBJ2-7
v_gene: TRBV25-1
abundance: -
CDR3nt: TGTGCCAGCAGTGATCCAGAACAGACCTACGAGCAGTACTTC
CDR3aa: CASSDPEQTYEQYF

len: 15
d_gene: TRBD1
j_gene: TRBJ2-7
v_gene: TRBV29-1
abundance: many
CDR3nt: TGCAGCACCGGGACCGCCGGGACAGGGGATTCGAAGCAGTACTTC
CDR3aa: CSTGTAGTGDSKQYF

len: 16
d_gene: -
j_gene: TRBJ2-5
v_gene: TRBV2
abundance: -
CDR3nt: TGTGCCAGCAGGGGGGCGAGGCTCGGCGGCCAAGAGACCCAGTACTTC
CDR3aa: CASRGARLGGQETQYF

len: 15
d_gene: -
j_gene: TRBJ2-7
v_gene: TRBV7-9
abundance: -
CDR3nt: TGTGCCAGCAGCCCGTCCTGGCGGAACACCGGGGAGCTGTACTTC
CDR3aa: CASSPSWRNTGELYF

len: 14
d_gene: -
j_gene: TRBJ1-1
v_gene: TRBV19
abundance: few
CDR3nt: TGTGCCAGTAGTATATGGGGGCCGGGCACTGAAGCTTTCTTT
CDR3aa: CASSIWGPGTEAFF